Listed below are T cell receptor beta chains from one sample, sequenced in a study of cytomegalovirus exposure and HLA in healthy donors. Libraries were prepared by immunoSEQ multiplex PCR; TCRdb keeps only in-frame clonotypes and omits some of them. The sample includes 130,000 or so clones, roughly 82% of them seen just once. Sequencing used PBMCs. All receptors derive from a man between 18 and 29 years old in good health and CMV-seropositive. Both conserved end residues are part of each CDR3.

18 TRBV4-1 CASSQGFSSGSDSDTQYF
17 TRBV28 CASSSSGLIYSYNEQFF
14 TRBV28 CASSLTGGDEKLFF
15 TRBV6-1 CASNRDIKRDYGYTF
15 TRBV7-9 CASSQPGTGTDTQYF
14 TRBV7-2 CASSLAGRSYEQYF
16 TRBV5-6 CASSSDRQIAKNIQYF
13 TRBV28 CASSFVRGHGYTF
15 TRBV7-6 CASSFSSGATGELFF
14 TRBV7-9 CASRLPGGNTEAFF
18 TRBV4-2 CASSQDLGSSGGRNIQYF
10 TRBV7-9 CASSLAERVF
15 TRBV28 CASTTYRGEDYGYTF
16 TRBV27 CASSLIPTGDPYEQYF
16 TRBV28 CASSPHSTGLGQPQHF
17 TRBV19 CASSIWWAAASGNTIYF
11 TRBV12-5 CASGTRETQYF